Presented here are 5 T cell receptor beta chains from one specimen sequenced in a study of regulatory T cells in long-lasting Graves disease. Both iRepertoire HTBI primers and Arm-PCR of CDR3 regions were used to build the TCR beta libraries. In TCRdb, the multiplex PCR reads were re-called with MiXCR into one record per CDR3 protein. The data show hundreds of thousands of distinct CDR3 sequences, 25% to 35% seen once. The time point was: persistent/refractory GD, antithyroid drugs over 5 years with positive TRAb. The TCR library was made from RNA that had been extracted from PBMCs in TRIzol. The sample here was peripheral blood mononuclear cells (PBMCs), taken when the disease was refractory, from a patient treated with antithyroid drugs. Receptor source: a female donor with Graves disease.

The CDR3 loop reads CASSRPGADYEQYF. DNA for the CDR3: TGCGCCAGCAGTCGACCGGGAGCTGACTACGAGCAGTACTTC. V is TRBV5-1 and J is TRBJ2-7; tentatively, D is TRBD2 (6 bases). Germline loops: CDR1 SGHRS, CDR2 YFSETQ. This CDR3 spans 14 amino acids. V lost 5 bases and J 3 bases, leaving 15 bases between the germline ends.

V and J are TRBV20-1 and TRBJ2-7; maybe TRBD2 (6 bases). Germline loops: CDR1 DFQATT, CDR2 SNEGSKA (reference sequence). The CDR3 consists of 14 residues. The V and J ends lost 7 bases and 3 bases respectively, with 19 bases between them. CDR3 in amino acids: CSVALRARDYEQYF. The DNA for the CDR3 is TGCAGTGTCGCTTTAAGGGCGCGGGACTACGAGCAGTACTTC.

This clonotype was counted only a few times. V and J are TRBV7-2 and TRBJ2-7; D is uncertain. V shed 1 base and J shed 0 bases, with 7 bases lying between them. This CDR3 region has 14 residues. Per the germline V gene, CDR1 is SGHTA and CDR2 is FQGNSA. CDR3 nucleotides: TGTGCCAGCAGCTTAGTCCCCCACTCCTACGAGCAGTACTTC. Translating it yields CASSLVPHSYEQYF.

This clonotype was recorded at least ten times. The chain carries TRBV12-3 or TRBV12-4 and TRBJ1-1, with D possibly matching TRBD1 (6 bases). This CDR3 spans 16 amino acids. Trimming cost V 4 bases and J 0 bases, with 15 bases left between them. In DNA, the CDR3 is TGTGCCAGCAGTTCAGGGGAGGGAGGGATGAACACTGAAGCTTTCTTT. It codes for CASSSGEGGMNTEAFF.

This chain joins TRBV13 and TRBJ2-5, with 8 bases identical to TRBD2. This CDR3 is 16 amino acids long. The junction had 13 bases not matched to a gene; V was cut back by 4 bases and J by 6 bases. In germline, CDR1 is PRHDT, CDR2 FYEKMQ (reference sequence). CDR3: CASSSTSGRVVKTQYF. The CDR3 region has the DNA TGTGCCAGCAGCTCCACAAGCGGGAGAGTCGTAAAGACCCAGTACTTC.